The 18 T cell receptor beta chains presented below share a single source sample, sequenced in a study of T cell responses to AZD1222 COVID-19 vaccine. Generated by immunoSEQ multiplex PCR, the TCRdb table keeps only in-frame clones and is missing some. The data hold more than 95,000 clones, with 80% to 90% observed a single time. The sample in question was peripheral blood, obtained on day 0 of AZD1222 vaccination. These TCRs come from an adult in good health.

Details on this clone: Other DNA sequences within the sample encode an identical CDR3. V usage is TRBV2 and J usage is TRBJ2-7; D is unresolved. This CDR3 has 11 amino acids. The germline V gene has CDR1 SNHLY and CDR2 FYNNEI. V was pared by 5 bases and J by 1 base, with 3 bases between. Written as DNA, the CDR3 is TGTGCCAGCAGTATGTCCTACGAGCAGTACTTC. Translated: CASSMSYEQYF.

This sequence joins TRBV27 and TRBJ2-3; 8 bases are shared with TRBD1. With V trimmed by 1 base and J by 4 bases, 7 bases remained unmatched. The length of the CDR3 is 16 residues. The germline gives CDR1 MNHEY, CDR2 SMNVEV (reference sequence). CDR3 in amino acids: CASSLFGPTGADTQYF. In DNA form, the CDR3 reads TGTGCCAGCAGTTTATTCGGCCCGACAGGGGCAGATACGCAGTATTTT.

The chain recombines TRBV7-2 with TRBJ1-6, with D perhaps TRBD1 (6 bases). This CDR3 is 13 amino acids long. Trimming left V 6 bases short and J 7 bases short, with 10 bases between. The germline V gene has CDR1 SGHTA and CDR2 FQGNSA. The CDR3 nucleotides are TGTGCCAGCAGGTATACAGGGAATTCACCCCTCCACTTT. This encodes CASRYTGNSPLHF.

V usage is TRBV19 and J usage is TRBJ1-1; no firm D call. CDR3 length: 14 amino acids. Germline V CDR1 and CDR2: LNHDA, SQIVND (reference sequence). V was clipped by 2 bases and J by 2 bases, with 9 bases between them. The CDR3 nucleotides are TGTGCCAGTAGTATAAACACAGCCAACACTGAAGCTTTCTTT. Residues: CASSINTANTEAFF.

This chain uses TRBV4-3 with TRBJ2-7, with D unclear. The germline gives CDR1 LGHNA, CDR2 YSLEER. With 0 bases removed from V and 3 bases from J, the gap between germline ends came to 9 bases. The CDR3 loop spans 14 amino acids. CDR3 nucleotides: TGCGCCAGCAGCCAAGAGGGCGACAACTACGAGCAGTACTTC. Translation: CASSQEGDNYEQYF.

The CDR3 coding sequence is TGTGCCAGCAGTTACCCTCGTAGATATAGCAATCAGCCCCAGCATTTT. As protein: CASSYPRRYSNQPQHF. The rearrangement links TRBV6-2 or TRBV6-3 to TRBJ1-5; no firm D call. CDR1 and CDR2 (germline): MNHEY, SVGEGT. The CDR3 consists of 16 residues. V was shortened by 2 bases and J by 0 bases, with 11 bases between the two germline ends.

The J gene is TRBJ2-2, the V gene TRBV6-6; D unclear. The CDR3 sequence is 13 residues long. From germline, CDR1 is MNHNY and CDR2 SVGAGI (reference sequence). Trimming took off 6 bases at V and 1 base at J, with 6 bases between the two ends. DNA of the CDR3: TGTGCCAGCAGCAAGCAGAACACCGGGGAGCTGTTTTTT. This codes for CASSKQNTGELFF.

V gene TRBV3-1 (or the pseudogene TRBV3-2) combines with J gene TRBJ1-1; TRBD1 might be the D (5 bases). CDR3 length equals 14 residues. Trimming removed 3 bases from V and 12 bases from J, with 20 bases in between. Germline V gene lookup returns CDR1 LGHDT and CDR2 YNNKEL (reference sequence). DNA of the CDR3: TGTGCCAGCAGCCAGGATACAGGTTCTACGGACCCTTTCTTT. Protein sequence: CASSQDTGSTDPFF.

V usage is TRBV15 and J usage is TRBJ2-7; tentative D call: TRBD2 (5 bases). This CDR3 comprises 15 residues. CDR1 LNHNV and CDR2 YYDKDF come from the germline V gene (reference sequence). The ends were cut back, 1 base at V and 0 bases at J, with 10 bases in the middle. In DNA, the CDR3 is TGTGCCACCAGCAGAGTTCGGGGTAGCTCCTACGAGCAGTACTTC. Encoded protein: CATSRVRGSSYEQYF.

V is TRBV4-3 and J is TRBJ2-3; possible D gene TRBD2, 7 bases. The V gene's germline CDR1 is LGHNA and CDR2 YSLEER. The CDR3 consists of 15 residues. V lost 1 base to trimming and J lost 6 bases, with 14 bases between them. The CDR3 here is CASSQALGGPDTQYF. CDR3 DNA sequence: TGCGCCAGCAGCCAAGCTCTGGGGGGGCCTGATACGCAGTATTTT.

The rearrangement joins TRBV12-3 or TRBV12-4 to TRBJ1-5; the D is unclear. The CDR3 is 13 amino acids. Between the trimmed V and J ends, which lost 1 base and 4 bases, there was a span of 5 bases. DNA of the CDR3: TGTGCCAGCAGTTTAGGCCGGAATCAGCCCCAGCATTTT. Encoded protein: CASSLGRNQPQHF.

The chain combines TRBV11-2 with TRBJ2-7; 12 nucleotides agree with TRBD2. Looked up from germline, CDR1 is SGHAT and CDR2 is FQNNGV. This CDR3 contains 17 residues. With 2 bases clipped from V and 5 bases from J, the junction kept 10 bases outside the gene matches. For the CDR3, the DNA is TGTGCCAGCAGCTTATTGCTAGCGGGAGGGCCTGACGACGAGCAGTACTTC. Translation gives CASSLLLAGGPDDEQYF.

The chain carries TRBV6-5 and TRBJ1-2, with D possibly matching TRBD1 (6 bases). The CDR3 is made up of 15 amino acids. Germline CDR1 MNHEY, CDR2 SVGAGI. Trimming pared 6 bases from V and 6 bases from J, leaving 20 bases between. The CDR3 reads CASSPGGRGADGYTF. The CDR3 bases are TGTGCCAGCAGCCCAGGCGGGCGGGGGGCAGATGGCTACACCTTC.

This clone was recorded only once. At the DNA level, this CDR3 is encoded by other sequences in the same sample as well. The chain links TRBV19 to TRBJ1-2, with unresolved D. The CDR3 covers 13 residues. Looked up from germline, CDR1 is LNHDA and CDR2 is SQIVND (reference sequence). Trimming left V 1 base short and J 2 bases short, with 5 bases between. The CDR3 protein is CASSIAGNYGYTF. In DNA form, the CDR3 reads TGTGCCAGTAGTATAGCCGGGAACTATGGCTACACCTTC.

Comments on this clone: The same CDR3 arises from other DNA sequences in this sample as well. This rearrangement joins TRBV28 to TRBJ1-1; D remains unclear. The germline CDR1 and CDR2 sequences are MDHEN and SYDVKM. This CDR3 is 14 amino acids long. The ends were cut back, 1 base at V and 1 base at J, with 7 bases in the middle. This chain's CDR3 is CASSLFRGNTEAFF. In DNA, the CDR3 is TGTGCCAGCAGTTTATTTCGGGGGAACACTGAAGCTTTCTTT.

J is TRBJ2-7 and V is TRBV5-4, with D perhaps matching TRBD1 or TRBD2 (5 bases each). Germline V gene sequence: CDR1 SGHNT, CDR2 YYREEE (reference sequence). Trimming stripped 2 bases from V and 6 bases from J, with 12 bases between. This CDR3 is 13 amino acids long. CDR3 loop: CASSFRGASEQYF. The CDR3 DNA reads as TGTGCCAGCAGCTTCCGAGGGGCGAGCGAGCAGTACTTC.

The V call is TRBV10-3, the J call TRBJ1-2, with 8 nucleotides matching TRBD1. Trimming cost V 3 bases and J 3 bases; bases outside gene matches: 9. The CDR3 totals 16 residues. The germline CDR1 and CDR2 sequences are ENHRY and SYGVKD. The CDR3 sequence is CAISDDRDRPYYGYTF. The CDR3 DNA sequence: TGTGCCATCAGTGATGACAGGGACAGGCCCTACTATGGCTACACCTTC.

This clone appeared a few times. V is TRBV3-1 (or the pseudogene TRBV3-2) and J is TRBJ1-6; D unresolved. Trimming left V 2 bases short and J 9 bases short, with 14 bases between. The CDR3 totals 15 residues. Germline CDR1 is LGHDT and CDR2 is YNNKEL (reference sequence). CDR3: CASSQSAARVSPLHF. The DNA of the CDR3 is TGTGCCAGCAGCCAATCGGCTGCGCGGGTTTCACCCCTCCACTTT.